This T cell receptor (beta chain) came from a study of T-cell memory formation after mild COVID-19. This clonotype appeared a few times. TCRdb used MiXCR to reprocess the 5' RACE reads, holding one entry per CDR3 protein. The sample lists tens of thousands of distinct CDR3 sequences; roughly 15% were seen once. This CDR3 contains 17 residues. CDR1 and CDR2 (germline): LGHNA, YNFKEQ. V gave up 0 bases and J gave up 3 bases, with 17 bases separating them. The rearrangement joins TRBV4-2 to TRBJ1-1, with a weak D call TRBD1 (6 bases). The receptor was derived from a man between 18 and 35 years old who had mild COVID-19 (a few samples of this study predate the infection). Cell type and time point are not known. Material: PBMCs or a T cell subset sorted from them (not recorded which). Here the CDR3 reads CASSQDQKSQGYTEAFF. The CDR3 DNA follows: TGTGCCAGCAGCCAAGATCAGAAGTCCCAGGGGTACACTGAAGCTTTCTTT.